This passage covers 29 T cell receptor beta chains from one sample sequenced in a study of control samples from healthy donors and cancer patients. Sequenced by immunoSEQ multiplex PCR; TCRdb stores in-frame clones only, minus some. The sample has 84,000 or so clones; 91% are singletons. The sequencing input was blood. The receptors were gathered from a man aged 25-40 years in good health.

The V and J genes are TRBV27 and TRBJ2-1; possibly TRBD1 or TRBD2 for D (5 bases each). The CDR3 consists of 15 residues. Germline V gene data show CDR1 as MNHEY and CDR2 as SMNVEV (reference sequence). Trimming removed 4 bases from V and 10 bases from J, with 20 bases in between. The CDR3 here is CASSSGTDGHIEQFF. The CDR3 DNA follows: TGTGCCAGCAGTTCGGGGACCGACGGGCACATAGAGCAGTTCTTC.

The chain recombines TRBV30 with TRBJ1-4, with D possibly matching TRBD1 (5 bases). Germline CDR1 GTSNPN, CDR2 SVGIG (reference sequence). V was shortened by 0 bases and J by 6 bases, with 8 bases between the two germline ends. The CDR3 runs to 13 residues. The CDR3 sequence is CAWSVPGHEKLFF. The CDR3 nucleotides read TGTGCCTGGAGTGTCCCGGGACATGAAAAACTGTTTTTT.

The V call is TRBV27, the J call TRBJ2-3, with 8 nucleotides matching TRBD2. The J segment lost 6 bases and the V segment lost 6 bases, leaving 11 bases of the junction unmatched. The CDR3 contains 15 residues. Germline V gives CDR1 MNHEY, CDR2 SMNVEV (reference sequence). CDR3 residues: CASSLRGRGADTQYF. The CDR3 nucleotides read TGTGCCAGCAGCCTCCGTGGGCGGGGGGCCGATACGCAGTATTTT.

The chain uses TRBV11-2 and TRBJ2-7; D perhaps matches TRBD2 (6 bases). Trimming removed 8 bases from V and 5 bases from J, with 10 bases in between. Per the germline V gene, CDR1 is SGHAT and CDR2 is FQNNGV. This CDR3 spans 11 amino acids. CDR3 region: CASSTSNEQYF. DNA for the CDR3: TGTGCCAGCTCGACTAGTAACGAGCAGTACTTC.

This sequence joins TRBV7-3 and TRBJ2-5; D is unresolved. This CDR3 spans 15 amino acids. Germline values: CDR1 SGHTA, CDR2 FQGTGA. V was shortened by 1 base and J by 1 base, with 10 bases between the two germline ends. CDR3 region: CASSLNGWIQETQYF. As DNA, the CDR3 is TGTGCCAGCAGCTTAAATGGGTGGATCCAAGAGACCCAGTACTTC.

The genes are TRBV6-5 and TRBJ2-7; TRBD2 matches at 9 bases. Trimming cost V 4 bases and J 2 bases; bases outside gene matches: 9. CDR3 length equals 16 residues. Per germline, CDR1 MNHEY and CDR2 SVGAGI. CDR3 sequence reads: CASSSRREGLPYEQYF. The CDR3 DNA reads TGTGCCAGCAGTTCACGGCGGGAGGGCCTCCCCTACGAGCAGTACTTC.

CDR3 sequence reads: CASSHGTVYYEQYF. DNA for the CDR3: TGTGCCAGCAGTCACGGAACGGTTTATTACGAGCAGTACTTC. This chain joins TRBV14 and TRBJ2-7; D is uncertain. V gave up 6 bases and J gave up 4 bases, with 16 bases separating them. Per the germline V gene, CDR1 is SGHDN and CDR2 is FVKESK. The CDR3 has 14 amino acids.

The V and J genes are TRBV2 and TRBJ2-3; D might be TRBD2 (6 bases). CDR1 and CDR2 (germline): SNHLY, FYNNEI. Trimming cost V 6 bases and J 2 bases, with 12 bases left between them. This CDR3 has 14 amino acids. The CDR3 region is CASSPGTYTDTQYF. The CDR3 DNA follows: TGTGCCAGCAGCCCCGGGACTTACACAGATACGCAGTATTTT.

Here the CDR3 reads CASSQGTGSYGYTF. The CDR3 DNA is TGTGCCAGCAGTCAAGGGACAGGGAGCTATGGCTACACCTTC. The chain employs TRBV2 and TRBJ1-2; TRBD1 matches at 9 bases. With 5 bases clipped from V and 4 bases from J, the junction kept 5 bases outside the gene matches. Germline V gives CDR1 SNHLY, CDR2 FYNNEI. The CDR3 extends over 14 amino acids.

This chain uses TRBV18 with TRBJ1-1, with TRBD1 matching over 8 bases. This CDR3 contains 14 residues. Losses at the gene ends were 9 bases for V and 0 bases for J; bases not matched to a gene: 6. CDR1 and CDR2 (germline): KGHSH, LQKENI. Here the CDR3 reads CASLAQGVNTEAFF. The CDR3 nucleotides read TGTGCCAGTCTGGCACAGGGGGTGAACACTGAAGCTTTCTTT.

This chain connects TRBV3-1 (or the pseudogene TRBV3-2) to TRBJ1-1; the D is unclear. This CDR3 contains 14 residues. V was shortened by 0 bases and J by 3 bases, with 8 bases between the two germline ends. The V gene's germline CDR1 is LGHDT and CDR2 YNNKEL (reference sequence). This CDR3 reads CASSQDEGYTEAFF. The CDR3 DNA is TGTGCCAGCAGCCAAGATGAAGGGTACACTGAAGCTTTCTTT.

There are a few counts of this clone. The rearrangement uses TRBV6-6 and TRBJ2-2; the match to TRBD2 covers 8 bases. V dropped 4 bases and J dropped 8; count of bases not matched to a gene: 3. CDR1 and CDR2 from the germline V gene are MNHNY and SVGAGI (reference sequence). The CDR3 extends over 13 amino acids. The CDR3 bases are TGTGCCAGCAGTTCGCGGGGGGAGGGGGAGCTGTTTTTT. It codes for CASSSRGEGELFF.

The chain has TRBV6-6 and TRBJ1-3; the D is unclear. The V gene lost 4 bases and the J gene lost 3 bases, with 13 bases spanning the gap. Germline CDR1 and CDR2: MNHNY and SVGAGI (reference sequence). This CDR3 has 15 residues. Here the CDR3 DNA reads TGTGCCAGCAGTTCTGTGGGTCTGTATGGAAACACCATATATTTT. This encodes CASSSVGLYGNTIYF.

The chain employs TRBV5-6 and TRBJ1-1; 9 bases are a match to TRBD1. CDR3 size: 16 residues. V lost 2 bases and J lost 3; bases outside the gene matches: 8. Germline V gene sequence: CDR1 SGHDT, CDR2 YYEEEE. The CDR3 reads CASSLTGDRGYTEAFF. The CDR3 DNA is TGTGCCAGCAGCTTAACGGGCGACAGGGGGTACACTGAAGCTTTCTTT.

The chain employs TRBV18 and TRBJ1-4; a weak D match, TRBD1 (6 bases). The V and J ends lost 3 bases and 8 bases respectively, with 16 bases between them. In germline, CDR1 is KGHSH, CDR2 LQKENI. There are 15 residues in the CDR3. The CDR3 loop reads CASSPPGTMGEKLFF. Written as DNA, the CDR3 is TGTGCCAGCTCACCGCCCGGGACAATGGGCGAAAAACTGTTTTTT.

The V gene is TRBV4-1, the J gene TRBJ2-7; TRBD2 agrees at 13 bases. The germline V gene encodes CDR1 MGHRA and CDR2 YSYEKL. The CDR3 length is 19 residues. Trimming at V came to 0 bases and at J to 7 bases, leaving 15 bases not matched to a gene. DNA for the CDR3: TGCGCCAGCAGCCAAGATGCACTAGCGGGAGGGTCCCTAGGAGTGGAGCAGTACTTC. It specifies CASSQDALAGGSLGVEQYF.

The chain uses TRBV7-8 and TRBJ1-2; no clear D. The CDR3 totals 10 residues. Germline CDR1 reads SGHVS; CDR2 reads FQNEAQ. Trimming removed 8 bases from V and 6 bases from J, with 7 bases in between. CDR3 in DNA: TGTGCCAGCCGAGAGGATGGCTACACCTTC. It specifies CASREDGYTF.

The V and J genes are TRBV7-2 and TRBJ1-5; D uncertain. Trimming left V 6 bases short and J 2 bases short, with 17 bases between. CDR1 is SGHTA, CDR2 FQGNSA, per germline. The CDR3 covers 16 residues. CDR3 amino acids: CASSYTSRVGNQPQHF. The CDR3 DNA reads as TGTGCCAGCAGTTACACCTCTAGGGTGGGCAATCAGCCCCAGCATTTT.

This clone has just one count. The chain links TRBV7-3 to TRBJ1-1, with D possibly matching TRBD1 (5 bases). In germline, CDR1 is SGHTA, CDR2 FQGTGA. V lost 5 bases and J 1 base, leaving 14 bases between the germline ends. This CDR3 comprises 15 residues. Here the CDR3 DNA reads TGTGCCAGCAGCGCAGAGGGACCGAAGAACACTGAAGCTTTCTTT. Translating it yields CASSAEGPKNTEAFF. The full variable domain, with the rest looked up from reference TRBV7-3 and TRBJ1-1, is GAGVSQTPSNKVTEKGKYVELRCDPISGHTALYWYRQSLGQGPEFLIYFQGTGAADDSGLPNDRFFAVRPEGSVSTLKIQRTERGDSAVYLCASSAEGPKNTEAFFGQGTRLTVV.

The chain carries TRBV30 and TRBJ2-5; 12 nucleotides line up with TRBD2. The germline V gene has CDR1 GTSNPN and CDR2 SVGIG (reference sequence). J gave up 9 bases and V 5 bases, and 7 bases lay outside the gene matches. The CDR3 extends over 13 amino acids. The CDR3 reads CAWGLAGMWAQYF. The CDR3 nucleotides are TGTGCCTGGGGACTAGCGGGAATGTGGGCCCAGTACTTC.

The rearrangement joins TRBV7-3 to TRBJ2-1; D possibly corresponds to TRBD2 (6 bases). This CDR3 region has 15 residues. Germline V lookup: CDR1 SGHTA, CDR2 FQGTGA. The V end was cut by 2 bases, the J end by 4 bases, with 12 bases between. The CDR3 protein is CASSLRAGWYNEQFF. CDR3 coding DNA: TGTGCCAGCAGCTTACGAGCGGGTTGGTACAATGAGCAGTTCTTC.

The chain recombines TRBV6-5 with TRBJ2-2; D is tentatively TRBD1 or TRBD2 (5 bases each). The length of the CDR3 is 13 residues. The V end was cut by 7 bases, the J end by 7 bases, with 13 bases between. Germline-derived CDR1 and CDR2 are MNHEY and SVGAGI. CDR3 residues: CASTPGAIGELFF. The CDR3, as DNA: TGTGCCAGCACTCCCGGGGCCATCGGGGAGCTGTTTTTT.

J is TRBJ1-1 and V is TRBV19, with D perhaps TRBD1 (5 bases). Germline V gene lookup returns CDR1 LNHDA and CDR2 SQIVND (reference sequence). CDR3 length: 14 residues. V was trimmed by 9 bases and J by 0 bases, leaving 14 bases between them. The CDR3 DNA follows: TGTGCCAGCAAGAAAGGGACGGTGAACACTGAAGCTTTCTTT. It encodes CASKKGTVNTEAFF.

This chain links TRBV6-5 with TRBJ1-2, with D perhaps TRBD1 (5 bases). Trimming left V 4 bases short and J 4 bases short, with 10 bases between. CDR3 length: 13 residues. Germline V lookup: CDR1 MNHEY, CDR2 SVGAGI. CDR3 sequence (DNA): TGTGCCAGCAGTTCAGGGTTGGGCTATGGCTACACCTTC. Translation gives CASSSGLGYGYTF.

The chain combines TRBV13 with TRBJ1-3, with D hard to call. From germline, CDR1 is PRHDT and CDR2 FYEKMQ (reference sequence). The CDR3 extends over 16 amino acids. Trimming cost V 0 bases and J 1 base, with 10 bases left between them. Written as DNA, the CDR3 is TGTGCCAGCAGCTTAGGGACTGGGCTGTCTGGAAACACCATATATTTT. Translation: CASSLGTGLSGNTIYF.

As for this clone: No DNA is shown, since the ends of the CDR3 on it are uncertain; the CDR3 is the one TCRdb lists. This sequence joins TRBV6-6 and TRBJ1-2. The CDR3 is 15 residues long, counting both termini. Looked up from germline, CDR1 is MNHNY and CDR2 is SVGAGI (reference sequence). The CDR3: CASSSSAGLSHGYTF.

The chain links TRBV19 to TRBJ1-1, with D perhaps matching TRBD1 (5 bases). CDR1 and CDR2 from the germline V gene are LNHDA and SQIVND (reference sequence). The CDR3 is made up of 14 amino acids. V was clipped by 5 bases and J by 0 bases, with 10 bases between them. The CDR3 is CASSPGGLNTEAFF. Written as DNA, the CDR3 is TGTGCCAGTAGTCCGGGGGGATTGAACACTGAAGCTTTCTTT.

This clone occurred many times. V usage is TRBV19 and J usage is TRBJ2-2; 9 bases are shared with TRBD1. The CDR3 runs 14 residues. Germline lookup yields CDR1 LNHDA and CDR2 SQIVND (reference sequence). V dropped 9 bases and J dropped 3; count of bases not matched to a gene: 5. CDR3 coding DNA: TGTGCCAGCGCCGGGACAGGGTACACCGGGGAGCTGTTTTTT. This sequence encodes CASAGTGYTGELFF.

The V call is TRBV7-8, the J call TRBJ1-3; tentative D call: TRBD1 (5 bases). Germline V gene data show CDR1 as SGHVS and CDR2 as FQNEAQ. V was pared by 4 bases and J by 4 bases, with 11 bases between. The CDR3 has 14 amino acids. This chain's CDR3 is CASSSGQGGNTIYF. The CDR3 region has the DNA TGTGCCAGCAGCTCGGGGCAGGGAGGAAACACCATATATTTT.